The 25 T cell receptor beta chains presented below share a single source sample, sequenced in a study of human T cells and chemical hapten exposure. The time point denotes: patch test 1, 2 weeks after DPC sensitization. Treatment defined: therapeutic diphenylcyclopropenone sensitization with weekly scalp DPC. Via MiXCR, TCRdb re-called the RACE reads, giving one row per CDR3 protein. In the table there are about 380,000 distinct CDR3 sequences, roughly 4.8% of which are singletons. Source: whole blood, taken in connection with sensitization to the hapten diphenylcyclopropenone (DPC). The source is a woman in her forties or fifties with alopecia areata. Some clones in this sample may be carry-over from other donors' samples.

This clonotype was counted many times. The CDR3 is CASSYVGGLYNEQFF. The CDR3 region has the DNA TGTGCCAGCAGTTACGTCGGGGGCCTCTACAATGAGCAGTTCTTC. V gene TRBV6-2 or TRBV6-3 combines with J gene TRBJ2-1; the D call may be TRBD1 or TRBD2 (6 bases each). From germline, CDR1 is MNHEY and CDR2 SVGEGT. The CDR3 consists of 15 residues. Between the trimmed V and J ends, which lost 2 bases and 3 bases, there was a span of 11 bases.

This clonotype was found many times. The chain has TRBV27 and TRBJ2-7, with D uncertain. This CDR3 region has 13 residues. Per the germline V gene, CDR1 is MNHEY and CDR2 is SMNVEV (reference sequence). The V gene lost 3 bases and the J gene lost 7 bases, with 13 bases spanning the gap. The CDR3 region is CASSLGSSSEQYF. The CDR3 bases are TGTGCCAGCAGTTTGGGCTCCTCGTCGGAGCAGTACTTC.

This clonotype was picked up a small number of times. Its ends do not fully match the called genes, so a read error is possible. The V gene is TRBV6-1, the J gene TRBJ1-5; no definite D call. Germline V lookup: CDR1 MNHNS, CDR2 SASEGT. This CDR3 spans 12 amino acids. The CDR3 is CASSAGLGPRHF. DNA of the CDR3: TGTGCCAGCAGTGCCGGTCTGGGCCCCCGGCATTTT.

This clonotype showed up just a few times. V gene TRBV3-1 combines with J gene TRBJ1-1, with a tentative D call TRBD1 (6 bases). Looked up from germline, CDR1 is LGHDT and CDR2 is YNNKEL (reference sequence). The CDR3 has 13 residues. Trimming cost V 1 base and J 8 bases, with 11 bases left between them. The CDR3 region has the DNA TGTGCCAGCAGCCAAGTGGGGGGGGCAGAAGCTTTCTTT. It is translated as CASSQVGGAEAFF.

This clonotype was picked up many times. The chain couples TRBV3-1 to TRBJ2-5; possible D gene TRBD2, 5 bases. Trimming stripped 1 base from V and 5 bases from J, with 14 bases between. The CDR3 is made up of 15 amino acids. Germline lookup yields CDR1 LGHDT and CDR2 YNNKEL (reference sequence). The CDR3 DNA reads as TGTGCCAGCAGCCAAGGGGTTCTAGGAGGCGAGACCCAGTACTTC. Translated, it gives CASSQGVLGGETQYF.

This clonotype has at least ten counts. V and J are TRBV24-1 and TRBJ2-1; no firm D call. Deletions cut 4 bases from V and 8 bases from J, with 11 bases between. The germline V gene has CDR1 KGHDR and CDR2 SFDVKD. The CDR3 consists of 13 residues. CDR3: CATSDLSMDEQFF. CDR3 DNA: TGTGCCACCAGTGACCTGTCAATGGATGAGCAGTTCTTC.

This clonotype has a handful of counts. V gene TRBV4-1 combines with J gene TRBJ1-2; D gene unclear. Germline-derived CDR1 and CDR2 are MGHRA and YSYEKL. V was cut by 0 bases and J by 4 bases, with 18 bases left in between. The CDR3 runs 17 residues. This chain's CDR3 is CASSQEEVRGYGYGYTF. The DNA of the CDR3 is TGCGCCAGCAGCCAAGAGGAAGTACGGGGTTACGGCTATGGCTACACCTTC.

Many counts were recorded for this clonotype. The J gene is TRBJ2-1, the V gene TRBV7-8; 8 nucleotides line up with TRBD2. The CDR3 sequence is 16 residues long. V shed 5 bases and J 3 bases; nucleotides not matched to a gene: 9. Germline loops: CDR1 SGHVS, CDR2 FQNEAQ. The CDR3 coding sequence is TGTGCCAGCAGCCCCTCCGCGGGGGGCGTCTACAATGAGCAGTTCTTC. Translating gives CASSPSAGGVYNEQFF.

This clonotype occurred a few times. This chain connects TRBV9 to TRBJ2-2, with TRBD1 identical over 7 bases. J was trimmed by 5 bases and V by 4 bases; bases with no gene match: 8. The germline gives CDR1 SGDLS, CDR2 YYNGEE. This CDR3 has 15 amino acids. Here the CDR3 reads CASSTPGQFTGELFF. In DNA, the CDR3 is TGTGCCAGCAGCACCCCGGGACAGTTTACCGGGGAGCTGTTTTTT.

The chain combines TRBV7-9 with TRBJ2-7; 9 nucleotides agree with TRBD1. CDR3 length equals 15 residues. V lost 5 bases, J lost 7 bases, and 12 bases stayed unmatched. Germline V gives CDR1 SEHNR, CDR2 FQNEAQ (reference sequence). For the CDR3, the DNA is TGTGCCAGCAGCCCAGGACAGGGGCCCTCTCGGGAGCAGTACTTC. It translates to CASSPGQGPSREQYF.

This clonotype was found many times. The rearrangement joins TRBV4-2 to TRBJ2-3; D possibly corresponds to TRBD1 (7 bases). The length of the CDR3 is 16 residues. The germline V and J ends were trimmed by 1 base and 4 bases, with 15 bases remaining between them. Germline lookup yields CDR1 LGHNA and CDR2 YNFKEQ. The CDR3 DNA follows: TGTGCCAGCAGCCAAGCCCAGGGGGGTCTTGCAGATACGCAGTATTTT. Its protein is CASSQAQGGLADTQYF.

The chain couples TRBV12-3 or TRBV12-4 to TRBJ2-2; D gene ambiguous. This CDR3 contains 15 residues. V was cut by 6 bases and J by 1 base, with 12 bases left in between. As DNA, the CDR3 is TGTGCCAGCAGATCACCCGCGGAGAACACCGGGGAGCTGTTTTTT. Its protein product is CASRSPAENTGELFF.

This clonotype was counted ten times or more. V usage is TRBV6-2 or TRBV6-3 and J usage is TRBJ2-6; TRBD2 aligns across 8 bases. This CDR3 region has 15 residues. Looked up from germline, CDR1 is MNHEY and CDR2 is SVGEGT. The V segment lost 7 bases and the J segment 1 base; nucleotides outside the gene matches: 3. The CDR3 nucleotides read TGTGCCAGCACCTCTAGCGGGTCTGGGGCCAACGTCCTGACTTTC. This sequence encodes CASTSSGSGANVLTF.

In this sample, this clonotype turned up many times. The chain couples TRBV5-1 to TRBJ2-7; 7 bases are a match to TRBD1. V trimming: 4 bases; J trimming: 1 base; junction bases outside the gene matches: 5. The CDR3 contains 14 residues. Germline V lookup: CDR1 SGHRS, CDR2 YFSETQ. The CDR3 DNA reads as TGCGCCAGCAGCCCTGGGGGACAGTCCTACGAGCAGTACTTC. Its translation: CASSPGGQSYEQYF.

This clonotype showed up many times. The V gene is TRBV5-4, the J gene TRBJ1-2; D not certain. The germline V and J ends were trimmed by 4 bases and 4 bases, with 11 bases remaining between them. CDR1 and CDR2 (germline): SGHNT, YYREEE (reference sequence). The length of the CDR3 is 13 residues. The CDR3 bases are TGTGCCAGCAGCCGGACCGATACCTATGGCTACACCTTC. Its protein is CASSRTDTYGYTF.

The chain is built from TRBV12-5 and TRBJ2-3; TRBD1 agrees at 7 bases. The V segment lost 1 base and the J segment 3 bases; nucleotides outside the gene matches: 4. Germline V gene sequence: CDR1 LGHNT, CDR2 FRNRAP. The CDR3 covers 15 residues. The CDR3 DNA reads as TGTGCTAGTGGTTTGGGGGACAGCCCAACAGATACGCAGTATTTT. Amino acids: CASGLGDSPTDTQYF.

This chain uses TRBV29-1 with TRBJ1-2; tentatively, D is TRBD1 (5 bases). The CDR3 spans 13 residues. V gave up 3 bases and J gave up 2 bases, with 10 bases separating them. Germline V gives CDR1 SQVTM, CDR2 ANQGSEA. Here the CDR3 DNA reads TGCAGCGTTGATTCGACAGCGAACTATGGCTACACCTTC. It codes for CSVDSTANYGYTF.

This clonotype was seen ten or more times. V usage is TRBV28 and J usage is TRBJ2-1, with D possibly matching TRBD1 (5 bases). This CDR3 spans 11 amino acids. The V and J ends lost 2 bases and 12 bases respectively, with 8 bases between them. Germline-derived CDR1 and CDR2 are MDHEN and SYDVKM. The CDR3 DNA reads as TGTGCCAGCAGTTTAGGGCAGGGGCAGTTCTTC. Protein product: CASSLGQGQFF.

For this clonotype: The conserved closing phenylalanine or tryptophan is absent in this CDR3, likely reflecting a read error. This chain connects TRBV29-1 to TRBJ2-1; D may be TRBD2 (5 bases). The ends were cut back, 7 bases at V and 8 bases at J, with 15 bases in the middle. The germline V gene has CDR1 SQVTM and CDR2 ANQGSEA. The CDR3 runs to 12 residues. The chain's CDR3 is CSGKRGGHEQFL. The CDR3 bases are TGCAGCGGTAAACGGGGTGGCCATGAGCAGTTCCTC.

This clonotype was observed many times. The J gene is TRBJ1-6, the V gene TRBV23-1, with 7 bases matching TRBD1. TRBV23-1 is placed among ORFs of uncertain function. CDR3 length: 15 amino acids. With V trimmed by 0 bases and J by 8 bases, 4 bases remained unmatched. This CDR3 is CASSQSGQGDSPLHF. The DNA for the CDR3 is TGCGCCAGCAGTCAATCAGGGCAGGGGGATTCACCCCTCCACTTT.

This clonotype has at least ten counts. The chain joins TRBV20-1 to TRBJ1-1, with TRBD1 identical over 10 bases. J gave up 7 bases and V 8 bases, and 10 bases lay outside the gene matches. CDR3 length: 13 amino acids. CDR1 and CDR2 from the germline V gene are DFQATT and SNEGSKA (reference sequence). The DNA for the CDR3 is TGCAGTCGGCTACGGGACAGGGGTTTTGAAGCTTTCTTT. Protein: CSRLRDRGFEAFF.

This clonotype was counted ten times or more. V and J are TRBV12-3 or TRBV12-4 and TRBJ2-1; 9 nucleotides agree with TRBD2. CDR3 length equals 15 residues. V was pared by 7 bases and J by 2 bases, with 6 bases of the junction left unmatched. The CDR3 DNA reads as TGTGCCAGCATCTGGGGCGGGAGGGCCTACAATGAGCAGTTCTTC. Its translation: CASIWGGRAYNEQFF.

This clonotype was counted at least ten times. The rearrangement joins TRBV12-3 or TRBV12-4 to TRBJ1-2; tentative D call: TRBD1 (6 bases). This CDR3 is built from 14 residues. Deletions cut 6 bases from V and 4 bases from J, with 15 bases between. CDR3 sequence: CASRSGQRLYGYTF. The CDR3 nucleotides are TGTGCCAGCAGGTCTGGACAGCGCCTCTATGGCTACACCTTC.

The chain joins TRBV29-1 to TRBJ1-1; D unclear. The CDR3 runs to 11 residues. V gave up 7 bases and J gave up 8 bases, with 14 bases separating them. CDR1 SQVTM and CDR2 ANQGSEA come from the germline V gene. The CDR3 coding sequence is TGCAGCGCTGCTGTAGAACTGGAAGCTTTCTTT. Translation gives CSAAVELEAFF.

This clonotype was detected ten times or more. V gene TRBV3-1 combines with J gene TRBJ2-3; TRBD2 aligns across 9 bases. V was clipped by 4 bases and J by 6 bases; unmatched bases: 5. The CDR3 has 14 amino acids. The germline gives CDR1 LGHDT, CDR2 YNNKEL (reference sequence). The CDR3 DNA reads TGTGCCAGCAGCCGAGGACTAGCGACGGATACGCAGTATTTT. It encodes CASSRGLATDTQYF.